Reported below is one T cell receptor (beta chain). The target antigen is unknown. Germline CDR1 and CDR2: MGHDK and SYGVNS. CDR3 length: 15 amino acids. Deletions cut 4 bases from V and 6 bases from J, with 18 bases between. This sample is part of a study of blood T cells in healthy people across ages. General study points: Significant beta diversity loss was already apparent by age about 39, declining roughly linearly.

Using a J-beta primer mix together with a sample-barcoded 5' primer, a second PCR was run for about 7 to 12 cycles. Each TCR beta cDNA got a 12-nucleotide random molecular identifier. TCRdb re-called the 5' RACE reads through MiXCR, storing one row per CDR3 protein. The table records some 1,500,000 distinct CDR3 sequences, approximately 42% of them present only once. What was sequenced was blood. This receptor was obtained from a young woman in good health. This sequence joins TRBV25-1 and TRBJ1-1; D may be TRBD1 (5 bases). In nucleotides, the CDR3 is TGTGCCAGCAGTGTATTTGGTGGGGAGGGGTCTGAAGCTTTCTTT. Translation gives CASSVFGGEGSEAFF.